This entry lists 10 T cell receptor beta chains sequenced from one sample in a study of cytomegalovirus exposure and HLA in healthy donors (dated by TCRdb to about 2017). Libraries were built with the immunoSEQ multiplex PCR assay. A mixture of 60 forward primers for TCR Vbeta segments and 13 reverse primers for TCR Jbeta segments was used in the multiplex PCR. As stored in TCRdb, this immuneACCESS dataset retains in-frame rearrangements with V and J assigned. A fraction of the clones does not appear; measured against another copy, unresolved V genes explain less than half of the discrepancy, and the remainder lacks a known reason. The sample has about 260,000 clones on record, 84% of them singletons. The ten largest clones take up 1.5% to 2.5% of the sample. What was sequenced was PBMCs. The receptors derive from a middle-aged woman in good health and CMV-seropositive.

The chain has TRBV7-3 and TRBJ2-2; possibly TRBD2 for D (5 bases). The germline V and J ends were trimmed by 4 bases and 3 bases, with 9 bases remaining between them. The CDR3 extends over 14 amino acids. Germline CDR1 SGHTA, CDR2 FQGTGA. CDR3 sequence: CASSSGLDTGELFF. CDR3 bases: TGTGCCAGCAGCTCTGGACTCGACACCGGGGAGCTGTTTTTT.

The chain has TRBV5-4 and TRBJ2-7, with a weak D call TRBD2 (6 bases). CDR1 and CDR2 (germline): SGHNT, YYREEE (reference sequence). Trimming stripped 7 bases from V and 6 bases from J, with 14 bases between. This CDR3 comprises 12 residues. The CDR3 nucleotides are TGTGCCAGCGTTCGCCCCGGGGGCGAGCAGTACTTC. Its protein is CASVRPGGEQYF.

This chain connects TRBV29-1 to TRBJ2-7; 12 positions agree with TRBD2. CDR1 SQVTM and CDR2 ANQGSEA come from the germline V gene. Losses at the gene ends were 0 bases for V and 2 bases for J; bases not matched to a gene: 5. The CDR3 spans 16 residues. The CDR3 region is CSVEDPGLAGTYEQYF. The CDR3 DNA reads TGCAGCGTTGAAGATCCCGGACTAGCGGGGACCTACGAGCAGTACTTC.

This clone was recorded only once. This chain links TRBV18 with TRBJ1-1; 7 bases fit TRBD1. V lost 6 bases to trimming and J lost 1 base; unmatched junction nucleotides: 8. Germline lookup yields CDR1 KGHSH and CDR2 LQKENI. The CDR3 totals 15 residues. This CDR3 reads CASSQLTGENTEAFF. The CDR3 DNA is TGTGCCAGCTCGCAACTCACAGGGGAGAACACTGAAGCTTTCTTT.

The gene calls are TRBV7-2 and TRBJ2-7; a weak D match, TRBD2 (6 bases). The CDR3 consists of 13 residues. Deletions cut 4 bases from V and 6 bases from J, with 13 bases between. In germline, CDR1 is SGHTA, CDR2 FQGNSA. DNA of the CDR3: TGTGCCAGCAGCTACGGGGGACCGGTCGAGCAGTACTTC. This sequence encodes CASSYGGPVEQYF.

V usage is TRBV19 and J usage is TRBJ1-5, with 7 nucleotides matching TRBD1. The CDR3 runs 14 residues. Germline values: CDR1 LNHDA, CDR2 SQIVND (reference sequence). J lost 4 bases, V lost 6 bases, and 6 bases had no gene match. CDR3 region: CASRSGTENQPQHF. In nucleotides, the CDR3 is TGTGCCAGTAGGTCCGGGACAGAGAATCAGCCCCAGCATTTT.

The J gene is TRBJ2-7, the V gene TRBV28; 7 bases are a match to TRBD2. This CDR3 is 14 amino acids long. Unmatched junction bases numbered 3, after V lost 4 bases and J lost 0 bases. Per germline, CDR1 MDHEN and CDR2 SYDVKM. CDR3 DNA sequence: TGTGCCAGCAGTTGGAGCGGGGTCTCCTACGAGCAGTACTTC. Its translation: CASSWSGVSYEQYF.

This chain links TRBV7-9 with TRBJ2-7; TRBD2 matches at 9 bases. The CDR3 covers 13 residues. The germline gives CDR1 SEHNR, CDR2 FQNEAQ (reference sequence). Trimming removed 11 bases from V and 2 bases from J; junction bases left unmatched: 7. As DNA, the CDR3 is TGTGCCTCGGGGCGGGAGGGCCCCTACGAGCAGTACTTC. The encoded protein is CASGREGPYEQYF. Variable domain in full (rest from reference TRBV7-9 and TRBJ2-7): DTGVSQNPRHKITKRGQNVTFRCDPISEHNRLYWYRQTLGQGPEFLTYFQNEAQLEKSRLLSDRFSAERPKGSFSTLEIQRTEQGDSAMYLCASGREGPYEQYFGPGTRLTVT.

This rearrangement joins TRBV28 to TRBJ2-5, with TRBD1 identical over 8 bases. This CDR3 spans 13 amino acids. Germline V CDR1 and CDR2: MDHEN, SYDVKM. With V trimmed by 5 bases and J by 5 bases, 4 bases remained unmatched. The CDR3, as DNA: TGTGCCAGCAGTCCCCGGGACAGGGAGACCCAGTACTTC. Its translation is CASSPRDRETQYF.

Notes on this clone: This specimen includes other DNA sequences encoding the same CDR3. The genes are TRBV9 and TRBJ1-1; D unclear. Trimming took off 1 base at V and 4 bases at J, with 8 bases between the two ends. CDR3 length equals 13 residues. Germline CDR1 SGDLS, CDR2 YYNGEE. CDR3 sequence: CASSVTGGTEAFF. The CDR3 DNA sequence: TGTGCCAGCAGCGTAACGGGAGGCACTGAAGCTTTCTTT.